This T cell receptor (beta chain) was sequenced for a study of regulatory T cells in long-lasting Graves disease. Looking at the study overall: Newly diagnosed Graves' patients had under 3 months of antithyroid drugs. Whole-study findings and limits: Researchers examined only peripheral blood and not thyroid tissue. There was favoring of TRBV28, TRBJ1-2 and TRBJ2-5 in persistent disease.

Building the TCR beta libraries relied on iRepertoire HTBI primers, and CDR3 regions underwent Arm-PCR. One entry per CDR3 protein results from TCRdb running MiXCR on the multiplex PCR reads. The sample shows fewer than 650,000 distinct CDR3 sequences, about 15% of them seen only once. CDR3 length: 11 residues. Germline assignment: CDR1 SEHNR and CDR2 FQNEAQ (reference sequence). The V end lost 7 bases, the J end lost 6 bases, and 7 bases lay between the germline ends. This clonotype turned up a few times. The antigen is not known. Time point: newly diagnosed GD, antithyroid drugs for less than 3 months. PBMC-extracted RNA yielded the TCR library. A further study also used this sample, focusing on T cells in Graves' hyperthyroidism and ophthalmopathy. This second report adds: The model predicted ophthalmopathy a median around 6.5 months before onset.

This chain connects TRBV7-9 to TRBJ2-1; D not resolved. The source material was peripheral blood mononuclear cells (PBMCs), sampled at new diagnosis, from a patient treated with antithyroid drugs. The TCR comes from a man between 18 and 29 years old with Graves disease. CDR3 residues: CASNRANEQFF. The CDR3 DNA follows: TGTGCCAGCAATCGCGCCAATGAGCAGTTCTTC.